This entry describes one TCR beta chain. What it binds is not known. The record originates from a study of cytomegalovirus exposure and HLA in healthy donors. Study-wide findings and caveats: Among the most significant clusters, several appeared linked to common viral pathogens in a later analysis. Upon later analysis, TCR association rates were observed to vary by HLA locus, being highest for DRB1 and lowest for HLA-C. As a later analysis revealed, most CMV-associated TCR beta chains appeared HLA-restricted.

The CDR3 covers 15 residues. Germline CDR1 reads MRHNA; CDR2 reads SNTAGT. J was trimmed by 3 bases and V by 9 bases; bases with no gene match: 8. 13 Jbeta primers and 60 Vbeta primers were used for the PCR. Measured with immunoSEQ multiplex PCR; TCRdb has only the in-frame clones, and not every one. The sample shows tens of thousands of clones, 76% of them seen only once. The sequencing input was PBMCs. This sequence was found in a man between 25 and 39 years old in good health and CMV-seropositive. This chain joins TRBV6-4 and TRBJ1-5; 10 bases align to TRBD1. CDR3: CARALGTGVNQPQHF. In DNA, the CDR3 is TGTGCCAGAGCCCTTGGGACAGGGGTCAATCAGCCCCAGCATTTT.